Reported below is one TCR beta chain. Sequencing used immunoSEQ multiplex PCR; TCRdb keeps in-frame clones, though not all of them. Of tens of thousands of clones listed, 75% to 95% were seen once; the top ten hold roughly 2%. The entry originates in a study of T cell changes during pregnancy in multiple sclerosis. The V end was cut by 4 bases, the J end by 0 bases, with 14 bases between. CDR1 and CDR2 (germline): SGHNT, YYREEE (reference sequence). This CDR3 has 16 residues. The chain is built from TRBV5-4 and TRBJ2-1; maybe TRBD2 (6 bases). The sequence was collected from a female donor in good health, enrolled as a control in a pregnancy study. The sample was peripheral blood, taken in the first trimester of pregnancy. This chain's CDR3 is CASSGSGLDSYNEQFF. Here the CDR3 DNA reads TGTGCCAGCAGCGGGAGCGGGCTCGACTCCTACAATGAGCAGTTCTTC.